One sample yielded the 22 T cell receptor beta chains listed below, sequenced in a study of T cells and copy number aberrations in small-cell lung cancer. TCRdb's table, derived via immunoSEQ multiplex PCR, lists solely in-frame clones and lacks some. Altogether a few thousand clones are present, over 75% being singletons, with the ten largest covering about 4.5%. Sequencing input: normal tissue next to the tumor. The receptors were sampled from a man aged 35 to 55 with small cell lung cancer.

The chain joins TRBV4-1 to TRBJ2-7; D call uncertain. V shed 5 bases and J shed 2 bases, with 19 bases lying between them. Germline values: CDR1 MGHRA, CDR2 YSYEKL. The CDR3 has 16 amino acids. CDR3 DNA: TGCGCCAGCAGCTCACATCAAGGCAGGTCAGCCTACGAGCAGTACTTC. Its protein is CASSSHQGRSAYEQYF.

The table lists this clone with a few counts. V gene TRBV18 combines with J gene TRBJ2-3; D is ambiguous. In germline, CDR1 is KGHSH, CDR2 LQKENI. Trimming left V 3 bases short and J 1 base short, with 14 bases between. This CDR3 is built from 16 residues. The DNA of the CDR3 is TGTGCCAGCTCACCCCCTGACCCCTCCGGCACAGATACGCAGTATTTT. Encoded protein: CASSPPDPSGTDTQYF.

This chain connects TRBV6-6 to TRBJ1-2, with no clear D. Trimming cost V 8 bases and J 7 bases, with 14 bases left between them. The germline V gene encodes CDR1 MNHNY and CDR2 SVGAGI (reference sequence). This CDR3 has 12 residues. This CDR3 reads CASRDTFGGYTF. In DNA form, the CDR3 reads TGTGCCAGCCGCGACACTTTCGGTGGCTACACCTTC.

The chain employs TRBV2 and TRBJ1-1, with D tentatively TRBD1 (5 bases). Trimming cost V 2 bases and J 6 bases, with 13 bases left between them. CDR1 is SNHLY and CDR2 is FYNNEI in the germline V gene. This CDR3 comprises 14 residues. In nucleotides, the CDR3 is TGTGCCAGCAGTGAACCCTGGGGGGGGGCTGAAGCTTTCTTT. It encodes CASSEPWGGAEAFF.

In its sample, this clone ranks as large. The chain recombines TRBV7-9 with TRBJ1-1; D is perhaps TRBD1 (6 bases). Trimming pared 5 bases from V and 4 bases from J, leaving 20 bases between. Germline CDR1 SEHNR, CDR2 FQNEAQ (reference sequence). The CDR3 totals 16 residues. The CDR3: CASSPGASSRVTEAFF. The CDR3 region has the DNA TGTGCCAGCAGCCCAGGGGCGTCGAGTAGGGTCACTGAAGCTTTCTTT.

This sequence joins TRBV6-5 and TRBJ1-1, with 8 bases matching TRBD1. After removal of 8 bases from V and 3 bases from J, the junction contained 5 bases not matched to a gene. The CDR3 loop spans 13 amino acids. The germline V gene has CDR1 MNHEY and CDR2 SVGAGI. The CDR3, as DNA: TGTGCCAGCCGCGGGACAGGAGACACTGAAGCTTTCTTT. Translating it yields CASRGTGDTEAFF.

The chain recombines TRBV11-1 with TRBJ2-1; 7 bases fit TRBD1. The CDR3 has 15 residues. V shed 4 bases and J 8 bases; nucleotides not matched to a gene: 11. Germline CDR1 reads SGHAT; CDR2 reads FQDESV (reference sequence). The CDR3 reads CASSSLGQRGDEQFF. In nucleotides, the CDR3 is TGTGCCAGCAGCTCATTGGGACAGAGGGGAGATGAGCAGTTCTTC.

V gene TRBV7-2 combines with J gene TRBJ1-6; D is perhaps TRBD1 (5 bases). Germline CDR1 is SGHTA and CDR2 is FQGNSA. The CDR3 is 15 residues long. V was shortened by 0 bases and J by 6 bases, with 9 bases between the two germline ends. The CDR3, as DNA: TGTGCCAGCAGCTTAGCTTGGGACCTTAATTCACCCCTCCACTTT. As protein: CASSLAWDLNSPLHF. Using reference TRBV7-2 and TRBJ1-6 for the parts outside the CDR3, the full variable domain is GAGVSQSPSNKVTEKGKDVELRCDPISGHTALYWYRQSLGQGLEFLIYFQGNSAPDKSGLPSDRFSAERTGGSVSTLTIQRTQQEDSAVYLCASSLAWDLNSPLHFGNGTRLTVT.

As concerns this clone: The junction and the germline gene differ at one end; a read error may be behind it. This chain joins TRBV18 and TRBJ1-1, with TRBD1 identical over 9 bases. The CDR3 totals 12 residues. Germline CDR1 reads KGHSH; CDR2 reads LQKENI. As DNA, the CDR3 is TGTGCCAGCTCATATCCGGGACAGGGATACCACTTT. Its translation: CASSYPGQGYHF.

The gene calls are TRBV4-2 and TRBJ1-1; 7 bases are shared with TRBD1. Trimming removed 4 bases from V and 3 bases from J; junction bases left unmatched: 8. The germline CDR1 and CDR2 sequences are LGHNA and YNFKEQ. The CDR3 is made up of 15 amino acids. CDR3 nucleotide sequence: TGTGCCAGCAGCCGCGGACAGGCTGAGGACACTGAAGCTTTCTTT. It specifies CASSRGQAEDTEAFF.

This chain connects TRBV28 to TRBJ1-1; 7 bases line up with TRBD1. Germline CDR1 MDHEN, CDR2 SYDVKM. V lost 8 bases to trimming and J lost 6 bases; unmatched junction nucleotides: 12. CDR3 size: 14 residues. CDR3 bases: TGTGCCAGCCGCGGAGGCAGGGGGGTTGCTGAAGCTTTCTTT. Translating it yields CASRGGRGVAEAFF.

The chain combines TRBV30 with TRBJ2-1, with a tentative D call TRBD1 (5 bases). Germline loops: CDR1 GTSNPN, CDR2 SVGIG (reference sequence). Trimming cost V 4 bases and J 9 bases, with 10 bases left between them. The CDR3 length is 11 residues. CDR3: CAWKGAGEQFF. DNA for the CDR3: TGTGCCTGGAAAGGGGCCGGTGAGCAGTTCTTC.

In DNA form, the CDR3 reads TGTGCCAGCAGCCCCGGGCTAGGGGAAAAACTGTTTTTT. Protein product: CASSPGLGEKLFF. The chain carries TRBV5-4 and TRBJ1-4, with D unclear. The CDR3 sequence is 13 residues long. V dropped 4 bases and J dropped 8 bases, with 12 bases sitting between them. Germline-derived CDR1 and CDR2 are SGHNT and YYREEE (reference sequence). The complete variable domain, with remaining parts taken from reference TRBV5-4 and TRBJ1-4, reads ETGVTQSPTHLIKTRGQQVTLRCSSQSGHNTVSWYQQALGQGPQFIFQYYREEENGRGNFPPRFSGLQFPNYSSELNVNALELDDSALYLCASSPGLGEKLFFGSGTQLSVL.

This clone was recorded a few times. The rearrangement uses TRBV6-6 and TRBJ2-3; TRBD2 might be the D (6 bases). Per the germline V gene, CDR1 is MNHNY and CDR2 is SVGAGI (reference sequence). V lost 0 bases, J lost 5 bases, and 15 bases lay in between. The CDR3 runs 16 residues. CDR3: CASSYSGGTRRDTQYF. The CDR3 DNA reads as TGTGCCAGCAGTTACTCAGGCGGGACGCGTCGAGATACGCAGTATTTT.

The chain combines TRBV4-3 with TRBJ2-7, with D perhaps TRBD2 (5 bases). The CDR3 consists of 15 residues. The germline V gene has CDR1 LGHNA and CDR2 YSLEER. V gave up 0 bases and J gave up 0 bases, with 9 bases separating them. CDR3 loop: CASSQDPGSSYEQYF. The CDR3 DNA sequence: TGCGCCAGCAGCCAAGATCCGGGGAGCTCCTACGAGCAGTACTTC.

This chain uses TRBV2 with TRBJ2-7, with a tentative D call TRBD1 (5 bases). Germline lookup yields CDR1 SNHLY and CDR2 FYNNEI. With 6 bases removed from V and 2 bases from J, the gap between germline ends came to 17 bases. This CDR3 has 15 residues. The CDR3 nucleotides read TGTGCCAGCAGAGACATTACACAGGCCCCCTACGAGCAGTACTTC. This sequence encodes CASRDITQAPYEQYF.

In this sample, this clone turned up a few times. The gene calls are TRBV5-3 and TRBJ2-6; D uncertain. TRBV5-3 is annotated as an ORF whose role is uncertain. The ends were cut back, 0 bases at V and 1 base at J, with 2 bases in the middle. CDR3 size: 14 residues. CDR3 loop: CARSLESGANVLTF. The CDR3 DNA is TGTGCCAGAAGCTTGGAATCTGGGGCCAACGTCCTGACTTTC.

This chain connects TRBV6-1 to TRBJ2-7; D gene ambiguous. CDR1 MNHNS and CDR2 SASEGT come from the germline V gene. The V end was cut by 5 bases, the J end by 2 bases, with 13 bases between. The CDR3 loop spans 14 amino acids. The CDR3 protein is CASSRPLYPYEQYF. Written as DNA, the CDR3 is TGTGCCAGCAGTCGACCCCTGTACCCCTACGAGCAGTACTTC.

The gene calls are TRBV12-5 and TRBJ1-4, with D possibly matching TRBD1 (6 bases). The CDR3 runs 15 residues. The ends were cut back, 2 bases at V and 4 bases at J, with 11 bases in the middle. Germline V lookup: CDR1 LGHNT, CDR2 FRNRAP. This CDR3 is CASGLPQGGNEKLFF. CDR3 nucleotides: TGTGCTAGTGGTTTGCCACAGGGAGGTAATGAAAAACTGTTTTTT.

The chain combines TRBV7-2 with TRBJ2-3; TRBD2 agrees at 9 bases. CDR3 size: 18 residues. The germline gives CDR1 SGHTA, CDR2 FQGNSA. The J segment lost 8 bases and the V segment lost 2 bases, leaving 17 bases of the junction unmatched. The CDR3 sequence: CASSLWGGRASGEVTQYF. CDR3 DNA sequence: TGTGCCAGCAGCTTATGGGGGGGCAGGGCTAGCGGGGAGGTTACGCAGTATTTT.

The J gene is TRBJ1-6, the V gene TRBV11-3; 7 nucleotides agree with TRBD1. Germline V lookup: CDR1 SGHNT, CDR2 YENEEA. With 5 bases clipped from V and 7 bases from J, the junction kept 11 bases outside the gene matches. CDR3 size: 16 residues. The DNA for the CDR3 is TGTGCCAGCAGCGCACAGGGGAAAGAGGGGAATTCACCCCTCCACTTT. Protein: CASSAQGKEGNSPLHF.

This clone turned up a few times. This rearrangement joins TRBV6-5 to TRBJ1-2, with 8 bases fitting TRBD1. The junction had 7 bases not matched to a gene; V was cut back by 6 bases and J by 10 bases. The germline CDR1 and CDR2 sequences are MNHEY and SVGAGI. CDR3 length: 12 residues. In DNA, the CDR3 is TGTGCCAGCAGGGGGTGGACAGGGACCTACACCTTC. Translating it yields CASRGWTGTYTF.